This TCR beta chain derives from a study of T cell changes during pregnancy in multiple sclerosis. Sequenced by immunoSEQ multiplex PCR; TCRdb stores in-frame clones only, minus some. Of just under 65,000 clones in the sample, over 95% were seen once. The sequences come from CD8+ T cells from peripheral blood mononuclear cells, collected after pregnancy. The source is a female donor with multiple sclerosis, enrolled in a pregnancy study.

CDR3 DNA: TGTGCCAGCAGCTTAGAGCCAAACAATGAGCAGTTCTTC. Protein: CASSLEPNNEQFF. The J gene is TRBJ2-1, the V gene TRBV7-9; D is ambiguous. Per the germline V gene, CDR1 is SEHNR and CDR2 is FQNEAQ (reference sequence). The CDR3 is 13 residues long. V lost 1 base and J 5 bases, leaving 6 bases between the germline ends.